In its sample, the clone carrying this T cell receptor beta chain was seen many times. Antigen unknown. TCRdb reanalysed the 5' RACE reads using MiXCR and keeps one entry per CDR3 protein. The table lists roughly 300,000 distinct CDR3 sequences, 15% to 20% of them singletons. Per germline, CDR1 DFQATT and CDR2 SNEGSKA (reference sequence). The CDR3 is 13 amino acids. These data belong to a study of T-cell memory formation after mild COVID-19. Study findings and constraints: Some SARS-CoV-2-responding clones were already detected in memory before infection. Clones that shrank (day 15 to 85) were balanced CD4/CD8, whereas later expanders leaned CD4+.

The chain recombines TRBV20-1 with TRBJ2-7; possibly TRBD1 for D (5 bases). The material sequenced was PBMCs or a T cell subset sorted from them (not recorded which). This TCR was sampled from a young man who had mild COVID-19 (a few samples of this study predate the infection). Cell type and time point are not known. In DNA, the CDR3 is TGCAGCCTCCGACAGACGGTTACCTACGAGCAGTACTTC. Translation gives CSLRQTVTYEQYF.